The present T cell receptor beta chain was sequenced within a study of shared clonotypes between healthy human individuals. V dropped 5 bases and J dropped 7; count of bases not matched to a gene: 9. The CDR3 covers 14 residues. CDR1 is SNHLY and CDR2 is FYNNEI in the germline V gene. Per the original methods: ImmunoSEQ gave junction-only sequences without quality scores, so filtering differed. Repertoires were generated with immunoSEQ multiplex PCR, while TCRdb's copy carries only in-frame clones and drops some. The V and J calls and clone size were taken over from that table, and D and trimming were inferred from the DNA. The data show roughly 1,800,000 clones, about 95% seen once. Naive-designated CD8 cells lacked CD45RO, were positively enriched for CCR7, and omitted terminally differentiated effector memory CD45RA+ cells.

The sequenced sample was naive CD8+ T cells sorted from blood. The TCR comes from a man between 18 and 35 years old in good health. The chain is built from TRBV2 and TRBJ2-7, with 9 bases identical to TRBD1. CDR3 DNA sequence: TGTGCCAGCAGTAACGGACAGGGGTTAACTGAGCAGTACTTC. This sequence encodes CASSNGQGLTEQYF.